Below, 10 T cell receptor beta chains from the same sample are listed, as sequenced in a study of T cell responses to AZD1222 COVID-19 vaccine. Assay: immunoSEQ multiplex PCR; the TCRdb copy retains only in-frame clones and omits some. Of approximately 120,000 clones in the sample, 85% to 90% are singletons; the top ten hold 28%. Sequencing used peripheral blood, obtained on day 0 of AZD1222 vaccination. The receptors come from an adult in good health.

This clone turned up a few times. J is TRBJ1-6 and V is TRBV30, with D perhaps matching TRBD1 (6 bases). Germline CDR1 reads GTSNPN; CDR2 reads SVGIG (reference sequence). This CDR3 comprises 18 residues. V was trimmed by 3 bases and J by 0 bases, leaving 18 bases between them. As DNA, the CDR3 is TGTGCCTGGAGCCTCGACAGGTTGCGAAGCTCCTATAATTCACCCCTCCACTTT. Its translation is CAWSLDRLRSSYNSPLHF.

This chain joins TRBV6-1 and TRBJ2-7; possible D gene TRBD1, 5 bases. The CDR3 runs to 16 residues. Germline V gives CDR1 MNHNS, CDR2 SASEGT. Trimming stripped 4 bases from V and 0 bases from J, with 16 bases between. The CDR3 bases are TGTGCCAGCAGTGCGCGTTTTGGGCAGGGCTCCTACGAGCAGTACTTC. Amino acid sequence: CASSARFGQGSYEQYF.

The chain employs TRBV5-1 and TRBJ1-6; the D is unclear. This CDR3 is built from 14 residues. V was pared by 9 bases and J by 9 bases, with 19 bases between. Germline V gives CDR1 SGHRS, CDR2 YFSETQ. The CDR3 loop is CATRPGEGGSPLHF. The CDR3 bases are TGCGCCACCAGACCGGGCGAAGGTGGTTCACCCCTCCACTTT.

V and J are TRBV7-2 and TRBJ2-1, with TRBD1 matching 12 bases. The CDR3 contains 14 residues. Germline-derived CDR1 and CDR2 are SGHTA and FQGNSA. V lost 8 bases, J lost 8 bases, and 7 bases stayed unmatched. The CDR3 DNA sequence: TGTGCCAGCGCCGGGACAGGGGGCAGGGATGAGCAGTTCTTC. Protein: CASAGTGGRDEQFF.

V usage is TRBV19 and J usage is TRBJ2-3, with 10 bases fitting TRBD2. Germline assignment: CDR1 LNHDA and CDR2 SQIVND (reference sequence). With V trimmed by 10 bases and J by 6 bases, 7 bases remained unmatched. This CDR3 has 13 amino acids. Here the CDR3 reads CATRLAGGDTQYF. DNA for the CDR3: TGTGCCACCAGACTAGCGGGCGGCGATACGCAGTATTTT.

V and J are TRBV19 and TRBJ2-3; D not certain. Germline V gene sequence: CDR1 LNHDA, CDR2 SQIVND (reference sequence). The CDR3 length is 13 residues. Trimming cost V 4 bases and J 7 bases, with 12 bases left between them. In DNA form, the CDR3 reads TGTGCCAGTAGTAAATTAGGCCCAAATACGCAGTATTTT. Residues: CASSKLGPNTQYF.

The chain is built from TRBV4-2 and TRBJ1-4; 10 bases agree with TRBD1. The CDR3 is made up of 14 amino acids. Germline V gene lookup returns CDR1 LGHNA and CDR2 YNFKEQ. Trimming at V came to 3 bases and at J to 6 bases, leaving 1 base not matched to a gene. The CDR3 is CASSQDRGDEKLFF. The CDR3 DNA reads TGTGCCAGCAGCCAGGACAGGGGGGATGAAAAACTGTTTTTT.

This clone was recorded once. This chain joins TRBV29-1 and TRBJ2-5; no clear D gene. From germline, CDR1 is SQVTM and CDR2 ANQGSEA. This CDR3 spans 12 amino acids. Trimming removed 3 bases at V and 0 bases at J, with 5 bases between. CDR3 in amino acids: CSVEGYQETQYF. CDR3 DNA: TGCAGCGTTGAGGGGTACCAAGAGACCCAGTACTTC.

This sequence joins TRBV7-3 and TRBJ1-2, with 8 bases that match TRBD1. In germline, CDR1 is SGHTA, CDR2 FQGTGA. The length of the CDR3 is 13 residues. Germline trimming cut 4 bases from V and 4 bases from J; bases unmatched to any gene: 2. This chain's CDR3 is CASSSGGGYGYTF. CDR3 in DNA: TGTGCCAGCAGCTCAGGGGGCGGCTATGGCTACACCTTC.

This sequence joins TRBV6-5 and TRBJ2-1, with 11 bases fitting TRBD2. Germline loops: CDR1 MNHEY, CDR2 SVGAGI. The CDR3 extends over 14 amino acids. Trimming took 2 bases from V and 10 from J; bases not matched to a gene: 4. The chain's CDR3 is CASSYGWTSGEQFF. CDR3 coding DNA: TGTGCCAGCAGTTACGGGTGGACTAGCGGGGAGCAGTTCTTC.